This T cell receptor (beta chain) appears in the sequencing data of a study of CD8 T cells in ankylosing spondylitis. Whole-study findings and limits: Disease-linked clones reportedly showed significant enrichment in matched ankylosing spondylitis synovial fluid. The study identified a TCR beta motif of under ten highly homologous variants that appeared characteristic of ankylosing spondylitis blood. Disease-linked clones bore a CD8+ phenotype, appearing relatively rarely in peripheral blood.

V lost 8 bases and J lost 0, with 17 bases in between. The V gene's germline CDR1 is MNHEY and CDR2 SMNVEV (reference sequence). The CDR3 is 15 amino acids. Making use of molecular barcodes, quantitative 5'-RACE generated TCR beta libraries. TCRdb processed the 5' RACE reads anew with MiXCR; each CDR3 protein has one entry. This table holds hundreds of thousands of distinct CDR3 sequences, approximately 12% found once. The table lists this clonotype with a few counts. Its antigen is as yet unknown. The sample taken for sequencing was blood, either unsorted or a sorted T cell fraction (not recorded which). The chain combines TRBV27 with TRBJ2-7; D is unresolved. This receptor was obtained from a male donor with ankylosing spondylitis. The chain's CDR3 is CASGVWRWLSYEQYF. The CDR3, as DNA: TGTGCCAGCGGGGTCTGGCGGTGGCTCTCCTACGAGCAGTACTTC.